This T cell receptor beta chain was captured in a study of T-cell reconstitution after alpha-beta-depleted transplantation in children. Trimming left V 1 base short and J 4 bases short, with 12 bases between. CDR1 is LGHNA and CDR2 is YNFKEQ in the germline V gene. CDR3 size: 15 residues. Study-level results: Several hundred graft clones that had expanded were reportedly the source of alpha-beta T cells about two months after transplant. There were some patients whose high TCRbeta diversity at day 60 came from surviving recipient T cells and thymic progenitors.

Unique molecular identifiers were used to barcode this TCRbeta library. MiXCR, run by TCRdb on the PCR reads, gives a single entry per CDR3 protein. The sample has about 980,000 distinct CDR3 sequences, about 31% seen once. Comment on this clonotype: The target antigen is unknown.

The sample in question was PBMCs, mostly from graft donor cells, obtained 360 days after TCRalphabeta/CD19-depleted stem cell transplant. The V and J genes are TRBV4-2 and TRBJ2-3; possible D gene TRBD2, 5 bases. The source is a boy younger than two who had a stem cell transplant for SCID, so the T cells may come from the graft donor. The DNA of the CDR3 is TGTGCCAGCAGCCAAGGGTCGGGATCCCCAGATACGCAGTATTTT. Amino acid sequence: CASSQGSGSPDTQYF.